This TCR beta chain was captured in a study of blood T cells in healthy people across ages. Study-wide results and limits: Diversity was estimated from one million T cells, and these estimates were considered underestimates. Changes in expanded clonotypes were possibly confounded, as the CMV status of donors was unknown.

Through a sample-barcoded 5' primer and a J-beta primer mix, a second PCR was run for about 6 to 12 cycles. Through a template-switch adaptor with 12 random nucleotides, each cDNA molecule received a tag. The study obtained at least 2.5 million CDR3-containing paired-end reads from every sample. TCRdb re-called the 5' RACE reads with MiXCR, one entry per CDR3 protein. The repertoire has 600,000 to 1,000,000 distinct CDR3 sequences, roughly 64% of them found once; the top ten carry roughly 20%. In this sample, this clonotype turned up a few times. What it binds is not known. Material for sequencing was blood. This clonotype originated in a man aged 25 to 45 in good health.

CDR3 protein: CAISETGTGYNSPLHF. DNA of the CDR3: TGTGCCATCAGTGAGACGGGGACAGGCTATAATTCACCCCTCCACTTT. The chain recombines TRBV10-3 with TRBJ1-6; 8 bases align to TRBD1. The CDR3 consists of 16 residues. Germline V CDR1 and CDR2: ENHRY, SYGVKD. After removal of 2 bases from V and 3 bases from J, the junction contained 3 bases not matched to a gene.